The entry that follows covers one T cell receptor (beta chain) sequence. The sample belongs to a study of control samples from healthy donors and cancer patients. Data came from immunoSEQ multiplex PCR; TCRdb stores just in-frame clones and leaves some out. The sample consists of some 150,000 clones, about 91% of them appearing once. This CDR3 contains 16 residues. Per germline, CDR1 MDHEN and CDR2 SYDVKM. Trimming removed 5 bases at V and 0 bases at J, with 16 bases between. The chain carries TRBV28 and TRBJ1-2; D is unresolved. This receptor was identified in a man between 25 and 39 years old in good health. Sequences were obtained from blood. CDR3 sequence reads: CASSRADRRANYGYTF. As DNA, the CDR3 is TGTGCCAGCAGTCGCGCAGATCGACGGGCTAACTATGGCTACACCTTC.